The sequence of this T cell receptor (beta chain) was determined in a study of blood T cell repertoires in COVID-19. Background on the study: The cDNA or gDNA used as material had been derived from T cells, B-cell-depleted T cells, or PBMCs.

The CDR3 has 16 amino acids. The germline V gene has CDR1 SGHTA and CDR2 FQGTGA. J lost 3 bases, V lost 5 bases, and 3 bases had no gene match. Assay: immunoSEQ multiplex PCR; the TCRdb copy retains only in-frame clones and omits some. The sample yields 95,000 to 120,000 clones, 70% to 90% seen once. Input material: peripheral blood. V gene TRBV7-3 combines with J gene TRBJ2-2, with 13 bases aligning to TRBD2. The sequence derives from a man aged 35-49 years with acute or convalescent COVID-19. The CDR3 bases are TGTGCCAGCAGCCAACTAGCGGGGGGGCACACCGGGGAGCTGTTTTTT. It codes for CASSQLAGGHTGELFF.